These T cell receptor beta chains were read from a single sample in a study of blood T cell repertoires in COVID-19. The protocol was immunoSEQ multiplex PCR, while the TCRdb copy is restricted to in-frame clones and leaves out a portion. The table has about 98,000 clones, 75% to 85% seen once. Sequenced: peripheral blood. Receptors were obtained from a man between 65 and 79 years old with acute or convalescent COVID-19. CDR3s include the opening cysteine and the closing phenylalanine or tryptophan. Fields, in order: clone size, CDR3 length, J gene, V gene, CDR3 protein. Rows give clone size only sometimes, using once, few, many, or a class for an expanded clone.

clone_size: .
cdr3_length: 15
j_call: TRBJ2-7
v_call: TRBV6-5
cdr3_aa: CASSLPDRAVYEQYF

clone_size: .
cdr3_length: 18
j_call: TRBJ2-5
v_call: TRBV5-1
cdr3_aa: CASSLTGTSGGYQETQYF

clone_size: .
cdr3_length: 17
j_call: TRBJ2-1
v_call: TRBV5-1
cdr3_aa: CASSLGHAAGGYNEQFF

clone_size: .
cdr3_length: 14
j_call: TRBJ2-7
v_call: TRBV5-1
cdr3_aa: CASSLGQGPYEQYF

clone_size: .
cdr3_length: 15
j_call: TRBJ2-3
v_call: TRBV5-8
cdr3_aa: CASSILARSTDTQYF

clone_size: .
cdr3_length: 16
j_call: TRBJ2-3
v_call: TRBV5-1
cdr3_aa: CASSPGTSGYTDTQYF

clone_size: .
cdr3_length: 16
j_call: TRBJ2-7
v_call: TRBV27
cdr3_aa: CATMDIGQGAPYEQYF

clone_size: .
cdr3_length: 15
j_call: TRBJ1-6
v_call: TRBV28
cdr3_aa: CASSSGQGNNSPLHF

clone_size: .
cdr3_length: 15
j_call: TRBJ1-4
v_call: TRBV18
cdr3_aa: CASSEQGNRNEKLFF

clone_size: .
cdr3_length: 15
j_call: TRBJ2-5
v_call: TRBV18
cdr3_aa: CASSPGTDFQETQYF

clone_size: .
cdr3_length: 11
j_call: TRBJ2-1
v_call: TRBV2
cdr3_aa: CASTQKEVRFF

clone_size: .
cdr3_length: 16
j_call: TRBJ2-7
v_call: TRBV13
cdr3_aa: CASSWTSGSGNHEQYF

clone_size: few
cdr3_length: 14
j_call: TRBJ1-5
v_call: TRBV5-5
cdr3_aa: CASSLLRGNQPQHF

clone_size: .
cdr3_length: 15
j_call: TRBJ2-5
v_call: TRBV27
cdr3_aa: CASRWDRGRRETQYF

clone_size: .
cdr3_length: 13
j_call: TRBJ1-2
v_call: TRBV25-1
cdr3_aa: CASSGGTPYGYTF

clone_size: .
cdr3_length: 14
j_call: TRBJ2-1
v_call: TRBV5-6
cdr3_aa: CASSGSVSYNEQFF

clone_size: .
cdr3_length: 16
j_call: TRBJ2-2
v_call: TRBV4-2
cdr3_aa: CASSRGLAGATGELFF

clone_size: .
cdr3_length: 15
j_call: TRBJ2-2
v_call: TRBV7-2
cdr3_aa: CASSSDRGDTGELFF

clone_size: .
cdr3_length: 13
j_call: TRBJ1-2
v_call: TRBV5-6
cdr3_aa: CASSPGAGVGYTF

clone_size: .
cdr3_length: 14
j_call: TRBJ2-1
v_call: TRBV5-1
cdr3_aa: CASSLRGRENEQFF

clone_size: .
cdr3_length: 14
j_call: TRBJ1-2
v_call: TRBV7-9
cdr3_aa: CASSSVRQLYGYTF

clone_size: .
cdr3_length: 12
j_call: TRBJ1-1
v_call: TRBV6-2/TRBV6-3
cdr3_aa: CASSMWGPEAFF

clone_size: once
cdr3_length: 16
j_call: TRBJ2-2
v_call: TRBV9
cdr3_aa: CASSVVTSGNTGELFF

clone_size: .
cdr3_length: 14
j_call: TRBJ1-2
v_call: TRBV6-2/TRBV6-3
cdr3_aa: CASSYGTANYGYTF

clone_size: .
cdr3_length: 14
j_call: TRBJ2-3
v_call: TRBV5-1
cdr3_aa: CASSLVSYTDTQYF

clone_size: .
cdr3_length: 11
j_call: TRBJ2-7
v_call: TRBV20-1
cdr3_aa: CSASSLYEQYF

clone_size: .
cdr3_length: 15
j_call: TRBJ1-6
v_call: TRBV7-2
cdr3_aa: CASSLDRAGNSPLHF

clone_size: .
cdr3_length: 13
j_call: TRBJ1-2
v_call: TRBV9
cdr3_aa: CASSVEGVSGYTF

clone_size: .
cdr3_length: 16
j_call: TRBJ2-3
v_call: TRBV7-2
cdr3_aa: CASSFRAGGGGDTQYF

clone_size: .
cdr3_length: 14
j_call: TRBJ1-1
v_call: TRBV27
cdr3_aa: CASSSDRGQTEAFF

clone_size: .
cdr3_length: 15
j_call: TRBJ2-3
v_call: TRBV4-1
cdr3_aa: CASSTLAGDSDTQYF

clone_size: .
cdr3_length: 15
j_call: TRBJ1-1
v_call: TRBV28
cdr3_aa: CASSRSGRGYTEAFF

clone_size: .
cdr3_length: 12
j_call: TRBJ1-2
v_call: TRBV30
cdr3_aa: CAWYSGAGGYTF

clone_size: .
cdr3_length: 14
j_call: TRBJ2-5
v_call: TRBV7-2
cdr3_aa: CASSPGRSEGTQYF

clone_size: .
cdr3_length: 12
j_call: TRBJ2-5
v_call: TRBV7-2
cdr3_aa: CASRGLEETQYF

clone_size: .
cdr3_length: 16
j_call: TRBJ2-1
v_call: TRBV6-2/TRBV6-3
cdr3_aa: CASSPLYGQGRNEQFF

clone_size: .
cdr3_length: 14
j_call: TRBJ2-2
v_call: TRBV20-1
cdr3_aa: CSASIGSDTGELFF

clone_size: few
cdr3_length: 13
j_call: TRBJ1-2
v_call: TRBV30
cdr3_aa: CAWSRDRPYGYTF

clone_size: .
cdr3_length: 16
j_call: TRBJ2-7
v_call: TRBV24-1
cdr3_aa: CATSDPGLAGGYEQYF

clone_size: .
cdr3_length: 16
j_call: TRBJ2-2
v_call: TRBV7-7
cdr3_aa: CASSLLAGANTGELFF

clone_size: .
cdr3_length: 17
j_call: TRBJ2-7
v_call: TRBV3-1/TRBV3-2
cdr3_aa: CASSQTDQAGVRDEQYF

clone_size: few
cdr3_length: 15
j_call: TRBJ1-2
v_call: TRBV19
cdr3_aa: CASTRDRGEEDGYTF

clone_size: .
cdr3_length: 15
j_call: TRBJ1-2
v_call: TRBV11-2
cdr3_aa: CASSPSRDSSYGYTF

clone_size: .
cdr3_length: 16
j_call: TRBJ2-7
v_call: TRBV4-3
cdr3_aa: CASSRGDRTGSYEQYF

clone_size: .
cdr3_length: 16
j_call: TRBJ2-5
v_call: TRBV5-5
cdr3_aa: CASSFVTSGSRETQYF

clone_size: .
cdr3_length: 17
j_call: TRBJ1-1
v_call: TRBV19
cdr3_aa: CASSIHGDSERNAEAFF

clone_size: .
cdr3_length: 14
j_call: TRBJ1-1
v_call: TRBV27
cdr3_aa: CASSLGRGRTEAFF

clone_size: .
cdr3_length: 15
j_call: TRBJ1-6
v_call: TRBV7-2
cdr3_aa: CASSLDRGRNSPLHF

clone_size: .
cdr3_length: 13
j_call: TRBJ2-7
v_call: TRBV7-2
cdr3_aa: CASSSRDYYEQYF

clone_size: .
cdr3_length: 15
j_call: TRBJ2-7
v_call: TRBV7-9
cdr3_aa: CASKLGQGASYEQYF

clone_size: many
cdr3_length: 15
j_call: TRBJ2-1
v_call: TRBV28
cdr3_aa: CASRLIRAGGNEQFF

clone_size: .
cdr3_length: 18
j_call: TRBJ2-6
v_call: TRBV28
cdr3_aa: CASSFPRLISSGANVLTF

clone_size: .
cdr3_length: 12
j_call: TRBJ2-7
v_call: TRBV5-6
cdr3_aa: CASSRSLVEQYF